Each of the 26 T cell receptor beta chains below was sequenced from the same sample in a study of blood T cell repertoires in COVID-19. The data were produced by immunoSEQ multiplex PCR, yet TCRdb's version contains in-frame clones alone and is incomplete. The table records 60,000 to 80,000 clones, roughly 91% of them present only once. Input material: peripheral blood. These receptors were taken from a man in his sixties with acute or convalescent COVID-19.

The chain is built from TRBV7-3 and TRBJ2-3; D not certain. The germline CDR1 and CDR2 sequences are SGHTA and FQGTGA. This CDR3 region has 15 residues. V lost 0 bases to trimming and J lost 6 bases, with 13 bases between them. CDR3 in DNA: TGTGCCAGCAGCTTAACGTCCAGGTGGATTGATACGCAGTATTTT. As protein: CASSLTSRWIDTQYF.

This sequence joins TRBV18 and TRBJ2-1; TRBD2 matches at 14 bases. Unmatched junction bases numbered 6, after V lost 6 bases and J lost 8 bases. The CDR3 runs 15 residues. The germline CDR1 and CDR2 sequences are KGHSH and LQKENI. The CDR3 nucleotides read TGTGCCAGCTCTCCCGGGACTAGCGGGGGATATGAGCAGTTCTTC. Translation gives CASSPGTSGGYEQFF. The variable domain in full, with the rest retrieved from reference TRBV18 and TRBJ2-1, is NAGVMQNPRHLVRRRGQEARLRCSPMKGHSHVYWYRQLPEEGLKFMVYLQKENIIDESGMPKERFSAEFPKEGPSILRIQQVVRGDSAAYFCASSPGTSGGYEQFFGPGTRLTVL.

The chain combines TRBV5-1 with TRBJ1-2; TRBD1 matches at 8 bases. Germline CDR1 is SGHRS and CDR2 is YFSETQ. J was trimmed by 8 bases and V by 4 bases; bases with no gene match: 13. The CDR3 spans 15 residues. Written as DNA, the CDR3 is TGCGCCAGCAGCGAATTCCTGGGACAGGAATTGGGCTACACCTTC. As protein: CASSEFLGQELGYTF.

In this sample, this clone turned up once. The rearrangement joins TRBV5-5 to TRBJ2-7; TRBD1 matches at 7 bases. After removal of 0 bases from V and 4 bases from J, the junction contained 7 bases not matched to a gene. The CDR3 extends over 15 amino acids. Germline V gives CDR1 SGHKS, CDR2 YYEKEE (reference sequence). CDR3 sequence (DNA): TGTGCCAGCAGCTTGGCCGTGACAGGGAGATACGAGCAGTACTTC. It codes for CASSLAVTGRYEQYF.

V gene TRBV9 combines with J gene TRBJ2-1; D unclear. V shed 0 bases and J shed 5 bases, with 18 bases lying between them. The CDR3 is 17 amino acids. Per the germline V gene, CDR1 is SGDLS and CDR2 is YYNGEE. In nucleotides, the CDR3 is TGTGCCAGCAGCGTAGCGATTGCTGAAGCGTTCGACAATGAGCAGTTCTTC. This codes for CASSVAIAEAFDNEQFF.

This chain links TRBV9 with TRBJ2-2; 7 bases map to TRBD1. V dropped 7 bases and J dropped 1; count of bases not matched to a gene: 4. This CDR3 has 14 amino acids. Germline loops: CDR1 SGDLS, CDR2 YYNGEE. The CDR3 spells CASWTGLNTGELFF. Written as DNA, the CDR3 is TGTGCCAGCTGGACAGGTTTGAACACCGGGGAGCTGTTTTTT.

This rearrangement joins TRBV5-1 to TRBJ1-5, with D tentatively TRBD1 (6 bases). Germline-derived CDR1 and CDR2 are SGHRS and YFSETQ. The CDR3 is made up of 15 amino acids. V was cut by 3 bases and J by 0 bases, with 10 bases left in between. CDR3 protein: CASSSTGDSNQPQHF. CDR3 nucleotides: TGCGCCAGCAGCTCGACAGGTGATAGCAATCAGCCCCAGCATTTT.

Points on this clone: Distinct nucleotide sequences in the sample also encode this CDR3. The chain is built from TRBV19 and TRBJ1-5; no definite D call. The CDR3 sequence is 14 residues long. Trimming left V 2 bases short and J 5 bases short, with 10 bases between. From germline, CDR1 is LNHDA and CDR2 SQIVND (reference sequence). The DNA of the CDR3 is TGTGCCAGTAGTATACGGGGAGGGTATCAGCCCCAGCATTTT. It is translated as CASSIRGGYQPQHF.

The chain recombines TRBV18 with TRBJ1-6, with TRBD1 as a possible D gene (5 bases). The CDR3 covers 16 residues. V lost 0 bases and J lost 9, with 15 bases in between. Germline V gene data show CDR1 as KGHSH and CDR2 as LQKENI. CDR3 in amino acids: CASSPPSGRVRSPLHF. CDR3 nucleotides: TGTGCCAGCTCACCACCGTCGGGCAGGGTTCGTTCACCCCTCCACTTT. The full variable domain, its missing parts supplied by reference TRBV18 and TRBJ1-6, is NAGVMQNPRHLVRRRGQEARLRCSPMKGHSHVYWYRQLPEEGLKFMVYLQKENIIDESGMPKERFSAEFPKEGPSILRIQQVVRGDSAAYFCASSPPSGRVRSPLHFGNGTRLTVT.

The chain is built from TRBV19 and TRBJ2-1, with D perhaps matching TRBD1 (6 bases). This CDR3 spans 15 amino acids. Germline-derived CDR1 and CDR2 are LNHDA and SQIVND (reference sequence). V gave up 5 bases and J gave up 3 bases, with 14 bases separating them. The CDR3 reads CASSSTGGGYNEQFF. The CDR3 coding sequence is TGTGCCAGTAGTTCGACTGGGGGCGGCTACAATGAGCAGTTCTTC.

The chain has TRBV19 and TRBJ2-7; 7 nucleotides line up with TRBD1. The CDR3 is 13 amino acids. CDR1 is LNHDA, CDR2 SQIVND, per germline (reference sequence). V was clipped by 5 bases and J by 3 bases; unmatched bases: 4. CDR3 protein: CASSSTGIYEQYF. The CDR3 DNA reads as TGTGCCAGTAGTTCGACAGGGATCTACGAGCAGTACTTC.

J is TRBJ1-2 and V is TRBV5-1; TRBD1 agrees at 7 bases. Looked up from germline, CDR1 is SGHRS and CDR2 is YFSETQ. CDR3 length: 13 amino acids. V was pared by 4 bases and J by 7 bases, with 7 bases of the junction left unmatched. The CDR3 bases are TGCGCCAGCAGCCCGGACAGGATTGGTGGCTACACCTTC. Its protein is CASSPDRIGGYTF.

The chain carries TRBV30 and TRBJ1-2; D gene uncertain. The length of the CDR3 is 12 residues. V was pared by 4 bases and J by 0 bases, with 6 bases between. Germline CDR1 GTSNPN, CDR2 SVGIG (reference sequence). The CDR3 is CAWTQTNYGYTF. The CDR3 DNA reads TGTGCCTGGACACAGACTAACTATGGCTACACCTTC.

This rearrangement joins TRBV28 to TRBJ1-2; D is possibly TRBD1 (6 bases). Trimming cost V 6 bases and J 8 bases, with 19 bases left between them. The CDR3 totals 14 residues. CDR1 is MDHEN, CDR2 SYDVKM, per germline. This CDR3 is CASSPNTGLGGYTF. CDR3 DNA: TGTGCCAGCAGCCCGAATACAGGGCTTGGCGGCTACACCTTC.

This chain joins TRBV3-1 (or the pseudogene TRBV3-2) and TRBJ2-1; 11 positions agree with TRBD2. From germline, CDR1 is LGHDT and CDR2 YNNKEL (reference sequence). The CDR3 runs 19 residues. The V gene end was trimmed by 6 bases and the J gene end by 5 bases; junction bases not matched to a gene: 18. The CDR3, as DNA: TGTGCCAGCAGAAAGGGCCTGGGAACTAGCGGGAGTCGGGACAATGAGCAGTTCTTC. This encodes CASRKGLGTSGSRDNEQFF.

This clone was observed a single time. In DNA form, the CDR3 reads TGTGCCAGTAGTGTCCGGGGAGCTGAAGCTTTCTTT. Its protein product is CASSVRGAEAFF. This chain joins TRBV19 and TRBJ1-1; D not resolved. Germline V gene data show CDR1 as LNHDA and CDR2 as SQIVND (reference sequence). The CDR3 runs to 12 residues. V lost 5 bases to trimming and J lost 6 bases, with 10 bases between them.

The chain employs TRBV5-1 and TRBJ2-5, with D possibly being TRBD1 (6 bases). The germline V gene encodes CDR1 SGHRS and CDR2 YFSETQ. V was trimmed by 0 bases and J by 2 bases, leaving 17 bases between them. The CDR3 is made up of 17 amino acids. The CDR3: CASSLDPTGPGQETQYF. CDR3 DNA: TGCGCCAGCAGCTTGGATCCTACAGGGCCCGGGCAAGAGACCCAGTACTTC.

Here the CDR3 DNA reads TGTGCCATCAGCCCGGGGACAGGGACCTACGAGCAGTACTTC. This codes for CAISPGTGTYEQYF. This chain links TRBV10-3 with TRBJ2-7; 9 nucleotides agree with TRBD1. Germline V lookup: CDR1 ENHRY, CDR2 SYGVKD. The CDR3 sequence is 14 residues long. Germline trimming cut 6 bases from V and 2 bases from J; bases unmatched to any gene: 5.

The chain couples TRBV30 to TRBJ2-5; maybe TRBD1 (6 bases). Trimming stripped 0 bases from V and 5 bases from J, with 13 bases between. CDR3 length: 14 amino acids. Germline V gene sequence: CDR1 GTSNPN, CDR2 SVGIG (reference sequence). CDR3 in DNA: TGTGCCTGGAGTGTACTCGCAGGGGTGGAGACCCAGTACTTC. Amino acids: CAWSVLAGVETQYF.

The count of this clone is one. V and J are TRBV10-3 and TRBJ2-5, with 8 bases that match TRBD1. The CDR3 length is 13 residues. Trimming took 5 bases from V and 5 from J; bases not matched to a gene: 4. The germline V gene encodes CDR1 ENHRY and CDR2 SYGVKD. CDR3 DNA sequence: TGTGCCATCAGTTTCAGGGGGCGGGAGACCCAGTACTTC. Translation: CAISFRGRETQYF.

This chain links TRBV5-1 with TRBJ2-7; 13 nucleotides align to TRBD2. Germline CDR1 reads SGHRS; CDR2 reads YFSETQ. The CDR3 length is 16 residues. V trimming: 0 bases; J trimming: 3 bases; junction bases outside the gene matches: 3. This chain's CDR3 is CASSLGLAGGGYEQYF. The DNA for the CDR3 is TGCGCCAGCAGCTTGGGACTAGCGGGAGGAGGCTACGAGCAGTACTTC.

V usage is TRBV5-4 and J usage is TRBJ2-7; TRBD1 agrees at 7 bases. Germline trimming cut 4 bases from V and 3 bases from J; bases unmatched to any gene: 4. The CDR3 extends over 13 amino acids. From germline, CDR1 is SGHNT and CDR2 YYREEE (reference sequence). For the CDR3, the DNA is TGTGCCAGCAGCATAACAGGGGACTACGAGCAGTACTTC. Its protein is CASSITGDYEQYF.

V gene TRBV6-1 combines with J gene TRBJ1-1; possible D gene TRBD1, 5 bases. Trimming removed 0 bases from V and 4 bases from J, with 9 bases in between. Per the germline V gene, CDR1 is MNHNS and CDR2 is SASEGT. The CDR3 contains 14 residues. The CDR3 reads CASSEAGGATEAFF. CDR3 nucleotides: TGTGCCAGCAGTGAAGCAGGTGGGGCCACTGAAGCTTTCTTT.

The chain recombines TRBV24-1 with TRBJ2-3; 8 positions match TRBD2. The CDR3 has 16 residues. Per germline, CDR1 KGHDR and CDR2 SFDVKD. V shed 3 bases and J 4 bases; nucleotides not matched to a gene: 8. This CDR3 is CATSDIAGKSADTQYF. As DNA, the CDR3 is TGTGCCACCAGTGATATAGCGGGAAAAAGCGCAGATACGCAGTATTTT.

The V gene is TRBV18, the J gene TRBJ2-2; tentatively, D is TRBD2 (6 bases). Trimming stripped 3 bases from V and 6 bases from J, with 17 bases between. Germline assignment: CDR1 KGHSH and CDR2 LQKENI. This CDR3 has 16 residues. In DNA, the CDR3 is TGTGCCAGCTCACCGGCCGCGGGGCCCCCCGCCGGGGAGCTGTTTTTT. Its translation: CASSPAAGPPAGELFF.

This clone has only a few counts. DNA for the CDR3: TGCGCCAGCAGCTTGGCAACAGGACTGAACACTGAAGCTTTCTTT. This translates into CASSLATGLNTEAFF. This chain uses TRBV5-1 with TRBJ1-1; possibly TRBD1 for D (5 bases). The CDR3 is 15 amino acids. Between the trimmed V and J ends, which lost 0 bases and 0 bases, there was a span of 9 bases. Per the germline V gene, CDR1 is SGHRS and CDR2 is YFSETQ.